The present entry profiles one TCR beta chain with its context. The target antigen is unknown. Relative to the germline gene, one junction end is altered; a read error may explain this. CDR1 and CDR2 from the germline V gene are SGHTA and FQGNSA. This CDR3 is 17 amino acids long. Sequenced patients had shown CD8+CD57+ cell expansion by flow cytometry. All patients had severe acquired aplastic anemia. At the time of blood sampling, patients had not yet received any therapy. The data were obtained in a study of CD8+CD57+ T cells in acquired aplastic anemia. Study-wide context: An average of roughly 3 ug of DNA was obtained from sorted CD4+ and CD8+ cells.

General observations from the study: Shared by patients and controls, 25 to 30 CD8+ CDR3s were abundant in patients.

Genomic DNA constituted the template upon which TCR beta VDJ and CDR3 profiling was performed. TCRdb re-called the reads through MiXCR, storing one row per CDR3 protein. This table has some 170,000 distinct CDR3 sequences, roughly 65% appearing once. This chain connects TRBV7-2 to TRBJ2-7, with D maybe TRBD2 (6 bases). Source material: sorted CD4+, CD8+, or CD8+CD57+ T cells (not recorded which) from PBMCs. This clonotype was obtained from a human donor with aplastic anemia. The CDR3 is CASSLEHEGGGKNEQYF. CDR3 DNA: TGTGCCAGCAGTTTAGAACACGAGGGAGGAGGGAAAAACGAGCAGTACTTC. The variable domain in full, with the rest retrieved from reference TRBV7-2 and TRBJ2-7, is GAGVSQSPSNKVTEKGKDVELRCDPISGHTALYWYRQSLGQGLEFLIYFQGNSAPDKSGLPSDRFSAERTGGSVSTLTIQRTQQEDSAVYLCASSLEHEGGGKNEQYFGPGTRLTVT.